These 10 T cell receptor beta chains originate from one sample sequenced in a study of blood T cell repertoires in COVID-19. Clones were read by immunoSEQ multiplex PCR, and TCRdb kept only the in-frame ones, dropping some. The sample lists a few hundred thousand clones, roughly 86% occurring once. Sequences were obtained from peripheral blood. Receptors were obtained from a woman between 50 and 59 years old who had recovered from COVID-19.

Remarks on this clone: At one of its ends the junction is not consistent with the germline gene, which may arise from a read error. The chain joins TRBV24-1 to TRBJ1-1; 9 bases align to TRBD1. CDR3 length: 13 amino acids. Germline CDR1 KGHDR, CDR2 SFDVKD. This chain's CDR3 is CATSDFSGQGMVF. In DNA, the CDR3 is TGTGCCACCAGTGATTTCTCGGGACAGGGTATGGTCTTT.

The J gene is TRBJ1-1, the V gene TRBV2, with D maybe TRBD1 (6 bases). CDR1 SNHLY and CDR2 FYNNEI come from the germline V gene. Between the trimmed V and J ends, which lost 7 bases and 1 base, there was a span of 19 bases. The CDR3 runs 16 residues. CDR3 sequence (DNA): TGTGCCAGCAACAGGCCGGACAGCCTCCAGAACACTGAAGCTTTCTTT. Translated: CASNRPDSLQNTEAFF.

The chain uses TRBV28 and TRBJ2-7; D gene ambiguous. With 10 bases removed from V and 6 bases from J, the gap between germline ends came to 13 bases. This CDR3 has 11 amino acids. The germline V gene encodes CDR1 MDHEN and CDR2 SYDVKM. The CDR3 DNA reads TGTGCCACCAAATCCCCGGGCGAGCAGTACTTC. It specifies CATKSPGEQYF. Based on the CDR3 plus reference TRBV28 and TRBJ2-7, the full variable domain is DVKVTQSSRYLVKRTGEKVFLECVQDMDHENMFWYRQDPGLGLRLIYFSYDVKMKEKGDIPEGYSVSREKKERFSLILESASTNQTSMYLCATKSPGEQYFGPGTRLTVT.

For this clone: Relative to the germline gene, one junction end is altered; a read error may explain this. This chain connects TRBV5-8 to TRBJ2-3; TRBD1 matches at 11 bases. This CDR3 comprises 14 residues. Germline V gives CDR1 SGHTS, CDR2 YDEGEE. CDR3 sequence (DNA): TGTGCCAGCAGAATACCGGGACAGGGGGTTCCGGTGGATTTT. This sequence encodes CASRIPGQGVPVDF.

The V call is TRBV5-6, the J call TRBJ1-2, with TRBD1 matching 9 bases. V shed 3 bases, J shed 7 bases, and the junction held 7 bases outside the gene matches. The CDR3 extends over 14 amino acids. Germline-derived CDR1 and CDR2 are SGHDT and YYEEEE. The CDR3: CASSSTGGEIGYTF. The CDR3, as DNA: TGTGCCAGCAGCTCGACAGGGGGTGAAATTGGCTACACCTTC.

The V gene is TRBV7-9, the J gene TRBJ1-6, with D maybe TRBD1 (6 bases). Trimming shortened V by 5 bases and J by 9 bases, and 14 bases separated the two germline ends. CDR3 size: 14 residues. Per germline, CDR1 SEHNR and CDR2 FQNEAQ (reference sequence). The CDR3 DNA reads as TGTGCCAGCAGCCTTGGACAGTCCTTTTCACCCCTCCACTTT. As protein: CASSLGQSFSPLHF.

The J gene is TRBJ2-5, the V gene TRBV6-2 or TRBV6-3; 15 nucleotides line up with TRBD2. The CDR3 has 15 residues. Trimming at V came to 5 bases and at J to 7 bases, leaving 5 bases not matched to a gene. The germline gives CDR1 MNHEY, CDR2 SVGEGT. The CDR3 sequence is CASSRPGLAGGTQYF. The DNA of the CDR3 is TGTGCCAGCAGTCGCCCGGGACTAGCGGGGGGGACCCAGTACTTC.

The chain joins TRBV28 to TRBJ1-1, with 9 bases matching TRBD1. V gave up 2 bases and J gave up 7 bases; unmatched junction bases: 8. CDR1 and CDR2 from the germline V gene are MDHEN and SYDVKM. This CDR3 spans 15 amino acids. The CDR3 region is CASSLTGQGGDEAFF. CDR3 nucleotides: TGTGCCAGCAGTTTAACGGGACAGGGTGGGGATGAAGCTTTCTTT.

The chain recombines TRBV18 with TRBJ1-2; 8 bases are shared with TRBD1. The CDR3 sequence is 16 residues long. The trim removed 5 bases at V and 2 bases at J, leaving 10 bases unmatched. The V gene's germline CDR1 is KGHSH and CDR2 LQKENI. CDR3 sequence: CASSALTGESNYGYTF. The CDR3 nucleotides read TGTGCCAGCTCAGCCTTGACAGGGGAGAGCAACTATGGCTACACCTTC.

The V and J genes are TRBV7-8 and TRBJ2-3, with D hard to call. The CDR3 is 13 residues long. V was cut by 6 bases and J by 2 bases, with 9 bases left in between. Germline V gives CDR1 SGHVS, CDR2 FQNEAQ. The CDR3 spells CASRNGYTDTQYF. As DNA, the CDR3 is TGTGCCAGCAGGAACGGGTACACAGATACGCAGTATTTT.